This T cell receptor (beta chain) was captured by sequencing in a study of blood T cell repertoires in COVID-19. In the study overall: The United States, Italy and Spain provided the acute and convalescent COVID-19 samples.

Original methodology: Reference gene primer amplification in the assay estimated nucleated cell counts. The method was immunoSEQ multiplex PCR; TCRdb's version includes in-frame clones alone and lacks a portion of them. The D gene and trimming were derived from the DNA, and the V and J assignments and clone size from that table. The sample holds 200,000 or so clones; 70% to 90% are singletons and the top ten take around 1.9%. Trimming cost V 2 bases and J 8 bases; bases outside gene matches: 7. CDR1 and CDR2 (germline): ENHRY, SYGVKD. The CDR3 has 16 residues. The source is a man between 65 and 85 years old with active or convalescent COVID-19. This chain joins TRBV10-3 and TRBJ2-1; 12 nucleotides agree with TRBD2. The sequencing sample was made of peripheral blood. In nucleotides, the CDR3 is TGTGCCATCAGTGAGGGTCTAGCGGGAGGGCCTTATGAGCAGTTCTTC. Translating gives CAISEGLAGGPYEQFF.